This T cell receptor beta chain was found in a study of blood T cell repertoires in COVID-19. This clone has only one observation. Assay used: immunoSEQ multiplex PCR; TCRdb lists only in-frame clones, some missing. Of 210,000 or so clones listed, 84% are singletons. This CDR3 contains 18 residues. V lost 0 bases to trimming and J lost 2 bases; unmatched junction nucleotides: 11. Looked up from germline, CDR1 is SGDLS and CDR2 is YYNGEE. J is TRBJ1-3 and V is TRBV9, with 7 positions matching TRBD1. This clonotype was sampled from a man between 60 and 70 years old who had recovered from COVID-19. Sequenced: PBMCs or T cells enriched from blood (not recorded which). CDR3 sequence reads: CASSVDLGRGLPGNTIYF. As DNA, the CDR3 is TGTGCCAGCAGCGTAGATCTGGGAAGGGGGCTGCCTGGAAACACCATATATTTT. Combining the CDR3 with reference TRBV9 and TRBJ1-3 gives the whole variable domain DSGVTQTPKHLITATGQRVTLRCSPRSGDLSVYWYQQSLDQGLQFLIQYYNGEERAKGNILERFSAQQFPDLHSELNLSSLELGDSALYFCASSVDLGRGLPGNTIYFGEGSWLTVV.